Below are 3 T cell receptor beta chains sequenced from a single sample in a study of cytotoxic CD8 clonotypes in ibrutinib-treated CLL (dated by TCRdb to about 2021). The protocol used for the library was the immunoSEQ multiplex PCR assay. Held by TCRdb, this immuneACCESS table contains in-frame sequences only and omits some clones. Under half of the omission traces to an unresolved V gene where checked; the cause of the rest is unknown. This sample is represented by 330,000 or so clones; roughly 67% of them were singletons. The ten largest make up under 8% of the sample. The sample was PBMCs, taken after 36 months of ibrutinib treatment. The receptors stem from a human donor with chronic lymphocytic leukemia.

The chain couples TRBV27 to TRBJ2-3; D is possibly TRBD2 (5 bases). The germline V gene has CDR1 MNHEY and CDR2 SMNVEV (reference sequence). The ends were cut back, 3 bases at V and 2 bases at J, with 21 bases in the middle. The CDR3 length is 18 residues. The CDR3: CASSLHPKLAYNTDTQYF. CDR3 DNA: TGTGCCAGCAGTTTGCATCCCAAGCTAGCTTACAACACAGATACGCAGTATTTT.

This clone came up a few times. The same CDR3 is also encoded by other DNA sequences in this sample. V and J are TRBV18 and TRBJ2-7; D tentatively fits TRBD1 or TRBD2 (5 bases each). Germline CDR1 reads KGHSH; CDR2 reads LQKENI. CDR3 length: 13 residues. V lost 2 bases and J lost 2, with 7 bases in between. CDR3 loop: CASSPLGAYEQYF. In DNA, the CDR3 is TGTGCCAGCTCACCATTGGGGGCCTACGAGCAGTACTTC.

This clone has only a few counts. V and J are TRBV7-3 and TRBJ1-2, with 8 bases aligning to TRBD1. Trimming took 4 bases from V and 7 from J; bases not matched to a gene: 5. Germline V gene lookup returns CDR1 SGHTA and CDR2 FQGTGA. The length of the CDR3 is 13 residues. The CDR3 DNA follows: TGTGCCAGCAGCTCGACAGGGGCCATTGGCTACACCTTC. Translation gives CASSSTGAIGYTF.